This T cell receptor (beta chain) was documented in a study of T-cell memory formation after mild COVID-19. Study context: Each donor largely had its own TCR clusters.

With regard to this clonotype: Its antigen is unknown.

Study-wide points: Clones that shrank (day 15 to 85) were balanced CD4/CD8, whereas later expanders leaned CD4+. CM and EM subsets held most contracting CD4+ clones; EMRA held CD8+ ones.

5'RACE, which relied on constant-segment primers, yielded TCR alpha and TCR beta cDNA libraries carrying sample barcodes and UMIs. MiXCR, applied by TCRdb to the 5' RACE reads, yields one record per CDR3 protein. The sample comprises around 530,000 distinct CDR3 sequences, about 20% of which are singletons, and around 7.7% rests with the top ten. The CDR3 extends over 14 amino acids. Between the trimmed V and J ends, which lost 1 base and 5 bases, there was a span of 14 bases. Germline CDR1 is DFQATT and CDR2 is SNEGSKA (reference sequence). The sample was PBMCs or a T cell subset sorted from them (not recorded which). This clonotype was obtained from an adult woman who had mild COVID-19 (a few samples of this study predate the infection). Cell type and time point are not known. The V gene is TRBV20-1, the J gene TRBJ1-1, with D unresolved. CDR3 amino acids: CSARGPRRHTEAFF. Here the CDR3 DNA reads TGCAGTGCTAGAGGTCCCAGGAGGCATACTGAAGCTTTCTTT.